Below are 14 T cell receptor beta chains sequenced from a single sample in a study of blood T cells in healthy people across ages. Together with a sample-barcoded 5' primer, a J-beta primer mix was included in a second PCR lasting about 6 to 11 cycles. TCRdb used MiXCR to reprocess the 5' RACE reads, holding one entry per CDR3 protein. The sample carries around 800,000 distinct CDR3 sequences, about 48% recorded once. The sample was blood. The receptor source for this set is an elderly man in good health.

The chain has TRBV9 and TRBJ1-1; 10 nucleotides line up with TRBD1. This CDR3 has 17 residues. CDR1 and CDR2 (germline): SGDLS, YYNGEE. Trimming removed 4 bases from V and 0 bases from J; junction bases left unmatched: 9. The CDR3, as DNA: TGTGCCAGCAGCCCGGGGGACAGGGGAGGAGTGAACACTGAAGCTTTCTTT. As protein: CASSPGDRGGVNTEAFF.

This clonotype turned up a few times. This chain uses TRBV12-3 or TRBV12-4 with TRBJ2-4; the D gene is possibly TRBD2 (5 bases). The CDR3 length is 14 residues. Trimming cost V 5 bases and J 13 bases, with 21 bases left between them. The CDR3 DNA reads TGTGCCAGCAGTCCCGGCCATGGGTCTGGGGAGCAGTACTTC. Its translation is CASSPGHGSGEQYF.

A remark on this clonotype: A read error may produce the germline difference seen at one junction end. The chain carries TRBV28 and TRBJ2-7, with TRBD1 identical over 7 bases. Germline CDR1 and CDR2: MDHEN and SYDVKM. CDR3 length: 14 amino acids. CDR3 coding DNA: TGTACCAGCAACATTCGGGACAGCTCCTACGAGCAGTACTTC. This translates into CTSNIRDSSYEQYF.

Comment on this clonotype: The junction differs from germline at one of its ends, possibly a read error. The chain couples TRBV20-1 to TRBJ2-7; the D gene is possibly TRBD2 (5 bases). The J call may be incorrect, as the DNA end agrees better with TRBJ2-5. The CDR3 sequence is 12 residues long. The germline CDR1 and CDR2 sequences are DFQATT and SNEGSKA (reference sequence). This CDR3 reads CRASRLGETQYF. The CDR3 region has the DNA TGCAGGGCTAGCCGGCTAGGAGAGACCCAGTACTTC.

This clonotype was detected once. This rearrangement joins TRBV6-6 to TRBJ2-5, with D tentatively TRBD2 (5 bases). From germline, CDR1 is MNHNY and CDR2 SVGAGI (reference sequence). The CDR3 totals 14 residues. Trimming left V 5 bases short and J 0 bases short, with 10 bases between. This CDR3 reads CASSNTGNQETQYF. CDR3 bases: TGTGCCAGCAGTAACACCGGGAACCAAGAGACCCAGTACTTC.

The chain is built from TRBV6-2 or TRBV6-3 and TRBJ1-2; 9 nucleotides line up with TRBD1. The CDR3 length is 11 residues. Germline CDR1 is MNHEY and CDR2 is SVGEGT. The junction had 4 bases not matched to a gene; V was cut back by 5 bases and J by 12 bases. The CDR3 DNA sequence: TGTGCCAGCAGTGGGGACAGGGCGGACACCTTC. Translated: CASSGDRADTF.

The sample holds a few counts of this clonotype. The V gene is TRBV6-5, the J gene TRBJ1-2, with TRBD1 matching 7 bases. Germline CDR1 and CDR2: MNHEY and SVGAGI. J gave up 2 bases and V 6 bases, and 6 bases lay outside the gene matches. The CDR3 runs to 14 residues. The DNA of the CDR3 is TGTGCCAGCAGCTCTGGCAGGGGGAACTATGGCTACACCTTC. This encodes CASSSGRGNYGYTF.

The chain carries TRBV27 and TRBJ1-1; possibly TRBD1 for D (5 bases). The CDR3 covers 13 residues. Per the germline V gene, CDR1 is MNHEY and CDR2 is SMNVEV (reference sequence). V lost 3 bases to trimming and J lost 5 bases, with 10 bases between them. DNA for the CDR3: TGTGCCAGCAGTTTCCAGGGTAGGACTGAAGCTTTCTTT. It specifies CASSFQGRTEAFF.

The chain is built from TRBV21-1 and TRBJ2-1; no DNA check was done on the table's D call, TRBD2. TRBV21-1 is annotated as a pseudogene. This CDR3 has 13 amino acids. CDR3 sequence: CASSNPSDNEQFF. In DNA form, the CDR3 reads TGTGCCAGCAGCAACCCTAGCGACAATGAGCAGTTCTTC.

This sequence joins TRBV3-1 and TRBJ2-4, with a weak D call TRBD1 (5 bases). Near its end, the DNA agrees better with TRBJ2-7, so the J call may be wrong. The germline V gene has CDR1 LGHDT and CDR2 YNNKEL (reference sequence). The CDR3 has 15 amino acids. The CDR3, as DNA: TGTGCCAGCAGCCCCAATTTGGGGCGGTCCTACGAGCAGTACTTC. Amino acid sequence: CASSPNLGRSYEQYF.

The chain recombines TRBV15 with TRBJ1-1; no definite D call. Germline values: CDR1 LNHNV, CDR2 YYDKDF (reference sequence). This CDR3 comprises 12 residues. V lost 3 bases and J 7 bases, leaving 9 bases between the germline ends. CDR3 DNA sequence: TGTGCCACCAGCAGCGGGTTCTTTGAAGCTTTCTTT. Protein: CATSSGFFEAFF. The variable domain in full, completed from reference TRBV15 and TRBJ1-1, reads DAMVIQNPRYQVTQFGKPVTLSCSQTLNHNVMYWYQQKSSQAPKLLFHYYDKDFNNEADTPDNFQSRRPNTSFCFLDIRSPGLGDTAMYLCATSSGFFEAFFGQGTRLTVV.

This clonotype has only a few counts. The chain couples TRBV2 to TRBJ2-7; D unresolved. This CDR3 contains 13 residues. Trimming shortened V by 2 bases and J by 7 bases, and 12 bases separated the two germline ends. Germline CDR1 SNHLY, CDR2 FYNNEI. CDR3 coding DNA: TGTGCCAGCAGTGAAATAGGGTTCGGGGAGCAGTACTTC. It is translated as CASSEIGFGEQYF.

The rearrangement links TRBV5-1 to TRBJ1-1; a possible D gene is TRBD1 (5 bases). This CDR3 region has 14 residues. CDR1 is SGHRS, CDR2 YFSETQ, per germline. Trimming took off 1 base at V and 4 bases at J, with 11 bases between the two ends. The CDR3 loop is CASSLQGGVTEAFF. The CDR3 bases are TGCGCCAGCAGCTTGCAGGGAGGGGTCACTGAAGCTTTCTTT. Full variable domain (remainder filled in from reference TRBV5-1 and TRBJ1-1): KAGVTQTPRYLIKTRGQQVTLSCSPISGHRSVSWYQQTPGQGLQFLFEYFSETQRNKGNFPGRFSGRQFSNSRSEMNVSTLELGDSALYLCASSLQGGVTEAFFGQGTRLTVV.

This chain uses TRBV5-1 with TRBJ2-1; D unresolved. V was pared by 0 bases and J by 3 bases, with 10 bases between. This CDR3 has 15 amino acids. Germline lookup yields CDR1 SGHRS and CDR2 YFSETQ. The CDR3 sequence: CASSLEGIYYNEQFF. The CDR3 DNA follows: TGCGCCAGCAGCTTGGAAGGGATTTACTACAATGAGCAGTTCTTC. The complete variable domain, with remaining parts taken from reference TRBV5-1 and TRBJ2-1, reads KAGVTQTPRYLIKTRGQQVTLSCSPISGHRSVSWYQQTPGQGLQFLFEYFSETQRNKGNFPGRFSGRQFSNSRSEMNVSTLELGDSALYLCASSLEGIYYNEQFFGPGTRLTVL.